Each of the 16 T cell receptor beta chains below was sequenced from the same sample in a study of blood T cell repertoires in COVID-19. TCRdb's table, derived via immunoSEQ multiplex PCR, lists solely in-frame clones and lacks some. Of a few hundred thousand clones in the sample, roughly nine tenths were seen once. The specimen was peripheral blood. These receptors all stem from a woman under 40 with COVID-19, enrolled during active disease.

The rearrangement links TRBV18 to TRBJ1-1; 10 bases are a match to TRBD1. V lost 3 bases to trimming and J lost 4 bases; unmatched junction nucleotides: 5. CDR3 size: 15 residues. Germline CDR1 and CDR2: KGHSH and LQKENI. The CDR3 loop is CASSPGQGWSTEAFF. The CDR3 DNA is TGTGCCAGCTCACCGGGACAGGGGTGGAGCACTGAAGCTTTCTTT.

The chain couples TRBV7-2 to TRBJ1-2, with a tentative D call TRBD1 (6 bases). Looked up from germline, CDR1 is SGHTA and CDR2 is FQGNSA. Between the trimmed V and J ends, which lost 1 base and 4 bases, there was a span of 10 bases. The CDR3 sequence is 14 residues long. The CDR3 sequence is CASSLGRQVYGYTF. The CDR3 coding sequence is TGTGCCAGCAGCTTAGGTAGACAGGTCTATGGCTACACCTTC.

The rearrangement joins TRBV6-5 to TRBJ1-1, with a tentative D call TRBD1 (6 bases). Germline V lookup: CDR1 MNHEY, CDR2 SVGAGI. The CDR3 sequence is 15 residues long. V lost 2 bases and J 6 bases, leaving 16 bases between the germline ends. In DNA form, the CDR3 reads TGTGCCAGCAGTTACATAACAGGGCCTGGCGCTGAAGCTTTCTTT. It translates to CASSYITGPGAEAFF.

The CDR3 is CASGTANTGELFF. CDR3 bases: TGTGCCAGCGGGACAGCGAACACCGGGGAGCTGTTTTTT. The chain uses TRBV2 and TRBJ2-2; 7 bases are a match to TRBD1. Germline CDR1 reads SNHLY; CDR2 reads FYNNEI. V dropped 8 bases and J dropped 0; count of bases not matched to a gene: 0. The CDR3 has 13 amino acids.

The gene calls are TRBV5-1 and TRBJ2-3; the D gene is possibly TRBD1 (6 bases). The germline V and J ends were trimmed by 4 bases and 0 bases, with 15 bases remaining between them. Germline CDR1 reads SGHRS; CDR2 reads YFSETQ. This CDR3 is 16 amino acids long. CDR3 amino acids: CASSTTGVASTDTQYF. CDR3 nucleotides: TGCGCCAGCAGCACGACAGGAGTCGCTAGCACAGATACGCAGTATTTT. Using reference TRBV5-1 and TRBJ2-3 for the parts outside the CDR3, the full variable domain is KAGVTQTPRYLIKTRGQQVTLSCSPISGHRSVSWYQQTPGQGLQFLFEYFSETQRNKGNFPGRFSGRQFSNSRSEMNVSTLELGDSALYLCASSTTGVASTDTQYFGPGTRLTVL.

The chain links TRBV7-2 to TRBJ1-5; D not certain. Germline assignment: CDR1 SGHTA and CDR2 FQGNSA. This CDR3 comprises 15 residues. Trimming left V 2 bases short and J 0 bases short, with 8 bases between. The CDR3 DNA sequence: TGTGCCAGCAGCTTAAATCCAAATAGCAATCAGCCCCAGCATTTT. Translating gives CASSLNPNSNQPQHF. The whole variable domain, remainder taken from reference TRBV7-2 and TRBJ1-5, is GAGVSQSPSNKVTEKGKDVELRCDPISGHTALYWYRQSLGQGLEFLIYFQGNSAPDKSGLPSDRFSAERTGGSVSTLTIQRTQQEDSAVYLCASSLNPNSNQPQHFGDGTRLSIL.

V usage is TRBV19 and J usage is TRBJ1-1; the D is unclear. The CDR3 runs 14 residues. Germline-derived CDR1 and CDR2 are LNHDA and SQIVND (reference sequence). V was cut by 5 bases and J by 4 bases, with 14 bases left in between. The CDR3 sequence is CASSVRGQSTEAFF. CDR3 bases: TGTGCCAGTAGTGTGAGAGGGCAGAGCACTGAAGCTTTCTTT. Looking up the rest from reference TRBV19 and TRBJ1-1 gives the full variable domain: DGGITQSPKYLFRKEGQNVTLSCEQNLNHDAMYWYRQDPGQGLRLIYYSQIVNDFQKGDIAEGYSVSREKKESFPLTVTSAQKNPTAFYLCASSVRGQSTEAFFGQGTRLTVV.

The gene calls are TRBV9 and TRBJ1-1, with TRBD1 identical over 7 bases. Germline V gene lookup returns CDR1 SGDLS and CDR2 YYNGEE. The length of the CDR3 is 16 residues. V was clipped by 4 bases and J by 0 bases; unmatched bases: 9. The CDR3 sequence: CASSPQPGGMNTEAFF. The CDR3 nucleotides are TGTGCCAGCAGCCCCCAACCAGGGGGAATGAACACTGAAGCTTTCTTT.

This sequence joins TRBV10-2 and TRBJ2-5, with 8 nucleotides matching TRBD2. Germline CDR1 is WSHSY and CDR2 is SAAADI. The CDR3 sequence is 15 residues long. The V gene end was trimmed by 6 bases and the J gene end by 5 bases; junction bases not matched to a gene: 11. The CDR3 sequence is CASRLSSGPPETQYF. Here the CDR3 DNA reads TGCGCCAGCAGGCTCTCTAGCGGGCCACCGGAGACCCAGTACTTC.

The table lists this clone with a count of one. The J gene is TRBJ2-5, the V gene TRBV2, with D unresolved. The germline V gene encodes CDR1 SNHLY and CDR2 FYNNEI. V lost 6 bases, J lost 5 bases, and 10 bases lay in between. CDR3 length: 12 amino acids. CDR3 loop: CASSYSPETQYF. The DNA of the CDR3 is TGTGCCAGCAGCTACTCCCCGGAGACCCAGTACTTC.

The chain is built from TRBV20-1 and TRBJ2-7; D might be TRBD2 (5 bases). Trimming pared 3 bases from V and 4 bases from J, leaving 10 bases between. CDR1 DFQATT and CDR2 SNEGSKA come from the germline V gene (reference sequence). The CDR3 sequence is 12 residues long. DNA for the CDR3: TGCAGTGCTAGTTCAGAGCGGTACGAGCAGTACTTC. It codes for CSASSERYEQYF.

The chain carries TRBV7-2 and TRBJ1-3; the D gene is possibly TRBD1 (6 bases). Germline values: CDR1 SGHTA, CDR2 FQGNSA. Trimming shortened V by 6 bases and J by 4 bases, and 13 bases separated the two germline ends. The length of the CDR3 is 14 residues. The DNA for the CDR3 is TGTGCCAGCAGGCCGGACAGCCAGGGAAACACCATATATTTT. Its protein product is CASRPDSQGNTIYF. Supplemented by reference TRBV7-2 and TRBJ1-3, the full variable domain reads GAGVSQSPSNKVTEKGKDVELRCDPISGHTALYWYRQSLGQGLEFLIYFQGNSAPDKSGLPSDRFSAERTGGSVSTLTIQRTQQEDSAVYLCASRPDSQGNTIYFGEGSWLTVV.

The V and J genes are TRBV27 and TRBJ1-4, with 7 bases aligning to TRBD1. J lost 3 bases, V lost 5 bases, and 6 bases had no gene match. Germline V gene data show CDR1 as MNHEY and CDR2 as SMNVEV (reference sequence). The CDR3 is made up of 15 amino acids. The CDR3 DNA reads TGTGCCAGCAGTCGCAACAGGGGCTCTAATGAAAAACTGTTTTTT. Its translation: CASSRNRGSNEKLFF.

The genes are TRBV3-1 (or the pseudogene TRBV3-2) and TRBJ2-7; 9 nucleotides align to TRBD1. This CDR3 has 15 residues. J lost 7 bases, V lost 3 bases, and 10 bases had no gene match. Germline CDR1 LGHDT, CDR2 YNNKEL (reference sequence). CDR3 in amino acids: CASSHPDRGLYEQYF. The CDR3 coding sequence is TGTGCCAGCAGCCACCCGGACAGGGGATTGTATGAGCAGTACTTC.

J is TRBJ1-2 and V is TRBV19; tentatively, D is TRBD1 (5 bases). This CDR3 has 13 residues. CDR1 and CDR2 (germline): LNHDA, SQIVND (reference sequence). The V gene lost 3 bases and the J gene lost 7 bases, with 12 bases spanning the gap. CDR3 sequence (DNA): TGTGCCAGTAGTATCTGGGGAAGGGGTGGCTACACCTTC. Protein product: CASSIWGRGGYTF.

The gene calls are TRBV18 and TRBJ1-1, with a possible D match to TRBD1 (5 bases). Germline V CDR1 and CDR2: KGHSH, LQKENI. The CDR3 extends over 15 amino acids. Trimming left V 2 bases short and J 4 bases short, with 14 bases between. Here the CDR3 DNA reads TGTGCCAGCTCACCATCTCAGGACGGGGGCACTGAAGCTTTCTTT. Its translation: CASSPSQDGGTEAFF.